This section outlines one TCR beta chain sequence together with its context. Its antigen is unidentified. The repertoire was sequenced with immunoSEQ multiplex PCR; TCRdb's copy has only in-frame clones and lacks some. Of some 71,000 clones in the sample, roughly nine tenths were seen once. The data derive from a study of T cell responses to AZD1222 COVID-19 vaccine. V dropped 10 bases and J dropped 4 bases, with 10 bases sitting between them. This CDR3 spans 11 amino acids. Study-wide points: Of the AZD1222 recipients, only six were seropositive at baseline.

Specimen: peripheral blood, collected 28 days after the second AZD1222 dose. The receptor was isolated from an adult who received the AZD1222 COVID-19 vaccine. This chain links TRBV12-3 or TRBV12-4 with TRBJ1-1; D remains ambiguous. The CDR3 coding sequence is TGTGCCAACGGGGTTGGCACTGAAGCTTTCTTT. This gives the protein CANGVGTEAFF.